These T cell receptor beta chains were read from a single sample in a study of identical twins' blood T cells. TCRdb used MiXCR to reprocess the 5' RACE reads, holding one entry per CDR3 protein. This table holds 350,000 to 450,000 distinct CDR3 sequences, over 25% found once. The material sequenced was PBMCs. These receptors were collected from a woman aged 18 to 49 in good health. CDR3s include the opening cysteine and the closing phenylalanine or tryptophan. Each record gives: D gene, J gene, CDR3 length, V gene, clone size, CDR3 DNA, CDR3 protein. The D gene is left open where the match is weak. Clone size, where shown, is once, few, many, or a class for clones that have expanded.

-	TRBJ1-1	13	TRBV5-6	-	TGTGCCAACAGGACCGGGGGCAGCACTGAAGCTTTCTTT	CANRTGGSTEAFF
TRBD1	TRBJ1-5	16	TRBV18	few	TGTGCCAGCTCACCCCAAGACAGGGGAAGCAATCAGCCCCAGCATTTT	CASSPQDRGSNQPQHF
TRBD1	TRBJ2-1	15	TRBV5-1	-	TGCGCCAGCAGCTTCAGGACAGGGTCGGACAATGAGCAGTTCTTC	CASSFRTGSDNEQFF
TRBD2	TRBJ2-7	14	TRBV7-9	-	TGTGCCAGCAGCTTCCTCGGGAGGAGGTACGAGCAGTACTTC	CASSFLGRRYEQYF
-	TRBJ2-1	14	TRBV11-1	-	TGTGCCAGCAGCCGCCAAAGGCCGGGCAATGAGCAGTTCTTC	CASSRQRPGNEQFF
-	TRBJ2-1	16	TRBV7-6	-	TGTGCCAGCAGCTTAGAAGTCCCGGTCTCCTACAATGAGCAGTTCTTC	CASSLEVPVSYNEQFF
-	TRBJ2-7	14	TRBV27	-	TGTGCCAGCAGTCGTGTCGGGGCTTTCTACGAGCAGTACTTC	CASSRVGAFYEQYF
-	TRBJ1-1	14	TRBV9	-	TGTGCCAGCAGCTTACGACCGAACGCGCCTGAAGCTTTCTTT	CASSLRPNAPEAFF
TRBD1	TRBJ1-4	14	TRBV2	-	TGTGCCAGCAGGACAGGGTCGACTAATGAAAAACTGTTTTTT	CASRTGSTNEKLFF
-	TRBJ1-1	14	TRBV12-3/TRBV12-4	-	TGTGCCCGCGCGGTCCGACCGCCGAACACTGAAGCTTTCTTT	CARAVRPPNTEAFF
TRBD1	TRBJ1-5	14	TRBV20-1	many	TGCAGTGCTTCTACCGGGACAGGGAATCAGCCCCAGCATTTT	CSASTGTGNQPQHF
-	TRBJ2-2	15	TRBV7-9	-	TGTGCCAGCAGCCCCTGGGACGGGAAGACCGGGGAGCTGTTTTTT	CASSPWDGKTGELFF
-	TRBJ1-4	14	TRBV13	-	TGTGCCAGCCATCGGGGGGAAGCTAATGAAAAACTGTTTTTT	CASHRGEANEKLFF
-	TRBJ1-1	14	TRBV11-2	-	TGTGCCAGCAGCTTAGTTGAATTCAACACTGAAGCTTTCTTT	CASSLVEFNTEAFF
TRBD2	TRBJ2-1	14	TRBV24-1	-	TGTGCCACCAGTGACCCTAGCGGGAGTAATGAGCAGTTCTTC	CATSDPSGSNEQFF
-	TRBJ2-3	13	TRBV29-1	-	TGCAGCGTTGCATACACTAGCACAGATACGCAGTATTTT	CSVAYTSTDTQYF
-	TRBJ1-1	11	TRBV27	many	TGTGCCAGCAGGGGGAACACTGAAGCTTTCTTT	CASRGNTEAFF
-	TRBJ1-6	15	TRBV5-6	-	TGTGCCAGCAGAACACAGGCCTCCTATAATTCACCCCTCCACTTT	CASRTQASYNSPLHF
TRBD1	TRBJ2-2	14	TRBV20-1	few	TGCAGTGCTAGGCCGGGACAGTACGACGGGGAGCTGTTTTTT	CSARPGQYDGELFF
TRBD2	TRBJ2-3	16	TRBV10-3	-	TGTGCCATCAGTGAGGTTACTAGCGGCTACACAGATACGCAGTATTTT	CAISEVTSGYTDTQYF
-	TRBJ1-5	13	TRBV20-1	-	TGCAGTGCTAGGGGGGACACGAATCAGCCCCAGCATTTT	CSARGDTNQPQHF
-	TRBJ1-3	16	TRBV20-1	-	TGCAGTGCCAGTCCCGCCAGGACCAACTCTGGAAACACCATATATTTT	CSASPARTNSGNTIYF